This T cell receptor (beta chain) was retrieved from a study of glioma-infiltrating T cells. Ten or more counts support this clonotype. Antigen: not known. Trimming removed 1 base at V and 7 bases at J, with 11 bases between. The CDR3 is 15 residues long. Germline V gene data show CDR1 as SGHTA and CDR2 as FQGNSA. TCR alpha and beta CDR3 regions were amplified from RNA using iRepertoire nested multiplex PCR. Input was roughly 85-450 ng of tissue mRNA or PBMC total RNA. TCRdb re-called the multiplex PCR reads with MiXCR, one entry per CDR3 protein. The sample gives approximately 120,000 distinct CDR3 sequences, around 25% of which show up once; about 30% is in the top ten. Study findings and constraints: Gliomas, especially low-grade, showed above-expected tissue-blood divergence; non-neoplastic patients showed below.

The source is a human donor with low-grade glioma or glioblastoma, undergoing nonglioma brain surgery, or in good health (not recorded which). The sample consisted of glioma tissue, nonneoplastic brain tissue, or PBMCs (not recorded which). The V call is TRBV7-2, the J call TRBJ1-6, with D possibly matching TRBD1 (6 bases). The CDR3 region is CASSLGGGLNSPLHF. For the CDR3, the DNA is TGTGCCAGCAGCTTAGGTGGGGGCCTGAATTCACCCCTCCACTTT.